This T cell receptor beta chain was sequenced for a study of T-cell reconstitution after alpha-beta-depleted transplantation in children. Using unique molecular identifiers, the investigators prepared the TCRbeta library. MiXCR, run by TCRdb on the PCR reads, gives a single entry per CDR3 protein. The sample lists about 300,000 distinct CDR3 sequences, over 7.5% occurring once. CDR3 length: 13 residues. In germline, CDR1 is SQVTM, CDR2 ANQGSEA. Trimming at V came to 7 bases and at J to 2 bases, leaving 4 bases not matched to a gene. The study's findings and limits: Newly produced T cells mostly accounted for T-cell counts and diversity one year post-transplant.

This clonotype was seen many times. The target antigen is unknown. This specimen consisted of peripheral blood, obtained 360 days after TCRalphabeta/CD19-depleted stem cell transplant. The sequence was collected from a female patient between 2 and 15 years old who had a stem cell transplant for Fanconi anemia, so the T cells may come from the graft donor. The chain links TRBV29-1 to TRBJ2-4; 8 bases map to TRBD2. Here the CDR3 DNA reads TGCAGCGCCGGACTAGCAACCAAAAACATTCAGTACTTC. Protein product: CSAGLATKNIQYF.